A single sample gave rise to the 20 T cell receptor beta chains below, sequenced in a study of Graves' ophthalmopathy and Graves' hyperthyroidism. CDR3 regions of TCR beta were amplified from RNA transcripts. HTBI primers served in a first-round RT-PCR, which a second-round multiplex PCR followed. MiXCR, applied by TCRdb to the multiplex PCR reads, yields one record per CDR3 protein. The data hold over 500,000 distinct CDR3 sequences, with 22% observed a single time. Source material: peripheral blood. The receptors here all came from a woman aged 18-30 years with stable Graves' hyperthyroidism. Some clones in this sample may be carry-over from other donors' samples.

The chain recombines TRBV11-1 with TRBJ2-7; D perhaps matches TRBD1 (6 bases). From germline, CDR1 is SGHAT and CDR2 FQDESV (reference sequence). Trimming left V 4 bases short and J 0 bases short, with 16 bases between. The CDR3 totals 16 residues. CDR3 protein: CASSSPTGQLSYEQYF. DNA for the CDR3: TGTGCCAGCAGCTCCCCGACCGGACAGCTCTCCTACGAGCAGTACTTC.

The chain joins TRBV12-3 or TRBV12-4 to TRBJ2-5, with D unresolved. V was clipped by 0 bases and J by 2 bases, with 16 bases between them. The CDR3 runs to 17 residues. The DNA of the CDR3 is TGTGCCAGCAGTTTAGCACTTGCGTCAGCGCGACAAGAGACCCAGTACTTC. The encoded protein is CASSLALASARQETQYF.

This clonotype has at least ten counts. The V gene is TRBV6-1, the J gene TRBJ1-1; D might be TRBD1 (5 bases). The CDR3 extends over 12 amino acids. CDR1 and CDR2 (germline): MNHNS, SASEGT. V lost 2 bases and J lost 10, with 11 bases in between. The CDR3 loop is CASSEPGPGAFF. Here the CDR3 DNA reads TGTGCCAGCAGTGAACCGGGACCCGGAGCTTTCTTT.

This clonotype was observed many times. CDR3 DNA sequence: TGTGCCAGCAGTTACTCGCGAGGGCCGGTCCAGTACTTC. Its protein product is CASSYSRGPVQYF. The V gene is TRBV6-5, the J gene TRBJ2-5; D is possibly TRBD2 (5 bases). Trimming removed 0 bases at V and 10 bases at J, with 12 bases between. The CDR3 runs 13 residues. Looked up from germline, CDR1 is MNHEY and CDR2 is SVGAGI.

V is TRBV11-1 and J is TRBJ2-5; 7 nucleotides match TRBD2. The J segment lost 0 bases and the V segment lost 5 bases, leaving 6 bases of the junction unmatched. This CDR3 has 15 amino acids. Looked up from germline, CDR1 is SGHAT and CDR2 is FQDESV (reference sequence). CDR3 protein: CASSRLASDQETQYF. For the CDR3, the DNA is TGTGCCAGCAGCCGACTAGCTTCTGACCAAGAGACCCAGTACTTC.

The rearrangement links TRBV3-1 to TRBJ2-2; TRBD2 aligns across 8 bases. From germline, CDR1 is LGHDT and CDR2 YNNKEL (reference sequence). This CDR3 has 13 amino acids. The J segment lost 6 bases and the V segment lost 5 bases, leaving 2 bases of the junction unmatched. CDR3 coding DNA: TGTGCCAGCAGCGCGGGAGGTTCCGGGGAGCTGTTTTTT. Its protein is CASSAGGSGELFF.

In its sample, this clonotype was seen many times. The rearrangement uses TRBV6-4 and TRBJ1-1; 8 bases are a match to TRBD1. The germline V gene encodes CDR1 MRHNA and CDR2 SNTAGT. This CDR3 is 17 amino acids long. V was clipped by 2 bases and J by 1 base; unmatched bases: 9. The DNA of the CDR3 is TGTGCCAGCAGTGACCCTAGGATCGACAGGGGGAACACTGAAGCTTTCTTT. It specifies CASSDPRIDRGNTEAFF.

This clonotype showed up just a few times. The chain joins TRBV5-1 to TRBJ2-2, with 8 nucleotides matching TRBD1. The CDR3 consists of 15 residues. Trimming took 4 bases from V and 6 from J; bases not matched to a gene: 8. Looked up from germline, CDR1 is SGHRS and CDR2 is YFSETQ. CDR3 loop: CASSLGQGDAGELFF. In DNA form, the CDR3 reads TGCGCCAGCAGCCTAGGACAGGGCGACGCCGGGGAGCTGTTTTTT.

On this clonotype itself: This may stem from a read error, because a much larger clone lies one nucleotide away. CDR3 amino acids: CAISEAGLSYEQYF. Here the CDR3 DNA reads TGTGCCATCAGTGAAGCGGGTCTCAGCTACGAGCAGTACTTC. The chain is built from TRBV6-1 and TRBJ2-7; D is possibly TRBD2 (6 bases). CDR1 MNHNS and CDR2 SASEGT come from the germline V gene. The CDR3 is 14 amino acids.

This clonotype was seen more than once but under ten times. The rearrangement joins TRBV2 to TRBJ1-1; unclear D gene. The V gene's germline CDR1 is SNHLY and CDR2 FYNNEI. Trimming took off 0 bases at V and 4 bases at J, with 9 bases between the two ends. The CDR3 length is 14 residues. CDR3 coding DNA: TGTGCCAGCAGTGAAGCTAGGTGGGGCACTGAAGCTTTCTTT. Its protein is CASSEARWGTEAFF.

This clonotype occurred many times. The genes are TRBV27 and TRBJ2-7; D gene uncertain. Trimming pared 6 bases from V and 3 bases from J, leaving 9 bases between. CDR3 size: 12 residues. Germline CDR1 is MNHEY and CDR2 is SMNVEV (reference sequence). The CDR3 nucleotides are TGTGCCAGCAGGTCGCTGGGCTACGAGCAGTACTTC. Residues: CASRSLGYEQYF.

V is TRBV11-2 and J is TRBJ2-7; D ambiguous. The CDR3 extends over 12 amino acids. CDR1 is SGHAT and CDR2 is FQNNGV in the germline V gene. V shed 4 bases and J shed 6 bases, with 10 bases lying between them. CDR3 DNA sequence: TGTGCCAGCAGCTCCGCGTGGGGCGAGCAGTACTTC. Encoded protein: CASSSAWGEQYF.

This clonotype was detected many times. CDR3 sequence (DNA): TGTGCCATCAGTGAGTCGACACAGGGGGCGAGGGAGACCCAGTACTTC. It encodes CAISESTQGARETQYF. The chain carries TRBV10-3 and TRBJ2-5; 9 bases fit TRBD1. Germline CDR1 and CDR2: ENHRY and SYGVKD. The V and J ends lost 0 bases and 5 bases, in that order; junction bases with no gene match: 7. CDR3 length: 16 amino acids.

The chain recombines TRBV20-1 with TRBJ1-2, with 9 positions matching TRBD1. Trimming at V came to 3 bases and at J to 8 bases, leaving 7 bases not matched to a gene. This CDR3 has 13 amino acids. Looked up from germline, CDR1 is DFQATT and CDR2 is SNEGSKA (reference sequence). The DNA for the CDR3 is TGCAGTGCTAGCCGGGACAGGGAATACGGCTACACCTTC. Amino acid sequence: CSASRDREYGYTF.

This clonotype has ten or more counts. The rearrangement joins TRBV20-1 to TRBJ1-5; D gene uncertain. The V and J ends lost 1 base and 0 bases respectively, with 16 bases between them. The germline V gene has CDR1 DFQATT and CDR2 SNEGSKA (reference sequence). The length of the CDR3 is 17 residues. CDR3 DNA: TGCAGTGCTAGAGCTCTGACCTTAAGGGATAGCAATCAGCCCCAGCATTTT. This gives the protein CSARALTLRDSNQPQHF.

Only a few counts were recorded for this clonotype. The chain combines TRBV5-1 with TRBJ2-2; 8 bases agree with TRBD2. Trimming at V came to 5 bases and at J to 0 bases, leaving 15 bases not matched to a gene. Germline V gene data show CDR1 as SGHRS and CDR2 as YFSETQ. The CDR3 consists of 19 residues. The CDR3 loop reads CASRSGVAGLSANTGELFF. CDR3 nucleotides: TGCGCCAGCAGGTCCGGGGTAGCGGGATTAAGCGCGAACACCGGGGAGCTGTTTTTT.

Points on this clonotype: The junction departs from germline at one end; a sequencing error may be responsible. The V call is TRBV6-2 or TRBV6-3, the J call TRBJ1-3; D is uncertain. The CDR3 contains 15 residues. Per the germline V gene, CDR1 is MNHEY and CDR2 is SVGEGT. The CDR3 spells CASSYSGLSGNTLYF. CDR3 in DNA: TGCGCCAGCAGTTACTCGGGATTGTCTGGAAACACCTTATATTTT.

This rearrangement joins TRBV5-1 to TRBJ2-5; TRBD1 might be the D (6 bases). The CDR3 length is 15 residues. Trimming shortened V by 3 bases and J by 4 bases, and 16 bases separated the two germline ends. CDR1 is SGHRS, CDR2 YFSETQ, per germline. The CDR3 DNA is TGCGCCAGCAGCTCAGAAGGACAGAGAGGAGAGACCCAGTACTTC. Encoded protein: CASSSEGQRGETQYF.

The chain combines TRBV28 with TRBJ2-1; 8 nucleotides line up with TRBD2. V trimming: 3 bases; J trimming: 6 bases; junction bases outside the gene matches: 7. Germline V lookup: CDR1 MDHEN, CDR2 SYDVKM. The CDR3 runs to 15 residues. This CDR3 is CASSFSGTRRNEQFF. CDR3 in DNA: TGTGCCAGCAGTTTTTCCGGGACTAGACGCAATGAGCAGTTCTTC. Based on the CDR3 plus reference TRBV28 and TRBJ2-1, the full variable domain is DVKVTQSSRYLVKRTGEKVFLECVQDMDHENMFWYRQDPGLGLRLIYFSYDVKMKEKGDIPEGYSVSREKKERFSLILESASTNQTSMYLCASSFSGTRRNEQFFGPGTRLTVL.

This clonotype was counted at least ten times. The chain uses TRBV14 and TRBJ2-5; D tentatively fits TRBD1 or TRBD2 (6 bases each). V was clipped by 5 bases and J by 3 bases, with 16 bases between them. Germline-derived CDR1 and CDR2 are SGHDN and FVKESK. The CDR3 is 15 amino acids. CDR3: CASSTRGTQKETQYF. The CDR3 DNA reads TGTGCCAGCAGCACCCGCGGGACACAAAAAGAGACCCAGTACTTC.